This T cell receptor beta chain was captured by sequencing in a study of blood T cell repertoires in COVID-19 (TCRdb year 2020). Turning to the overall study: Samples covering the acute and convalescent phases of COVID-19 were provided by collaborators in the United States, Italy and Spain. The prospective study material was composed of cDNA or gDNA derived from T cells, B-cell-depleted T cells, or PBMCs. Subjects who had been exposed to COVID-19, were actively infected with it, or had recovered from it provided the deeply sampled blood TCRbeta repertoires that made up the dataset. The repertoires were released in a freely available public database meant as a resource for research on the immune response to SARS-CoV-2. The samples were drawn from the first 160 participants of the ongoing ImmuneRACE study and from 1,254 subjects provided by 6 global collaborators. Sample metadata almost always included a de-identified subject ID, COVID-19 status, age in years and sex. Where available, HLA class I and class II types were taken from metadata supplied by the sample provider and were not determined by assay-based typing. Here is what the overall study found, with its caveats: The amount of clinical and demographic metadata varied by source and participant and was provided uncurated.

The cysteine opens and the phenylalanine closes a CDR3 of 13 amino acids. The retained sequence is limited to the CDR3, 39 bases, with the frame set at the first base. V is pared back by 7 bases and J by 10 bases, with 14 bases lying between the germline termini. Via the germline V gene, CDR1 is MDHEN and CDR2 SYDVKM. Enrolling through a virtual design, the prospective study's participants ranged in age from roughly 18 to 89 years and lived across 24 United States geographic areas. Cohort assignment in the prospective study relied on participant-reported clinical history from a screening survey and a study questionnaire. Mobile phlebotomists in the prospective study collected whole blood, serum and a nasopharyngeal or oropharyngeal swab from every participant. Additional blood draws and questionnaires over a roughly two-month period could optionally be provided by prospective study participants. Before DNA extraction, blood samples from the prospective study were shipped at room temperature or frozen.

TCRbeta CDR3 regions were amplified from genomic DNA using the immunoSEQ Assay, a bias-controlled multiplex PCR. The authors' pipeline ran thus. Nucleated cell counts per sample were estimated from amplification of reference gene primers within the assay. To quantify the absolute abundance of each unique TCRbeta CDR3 rearrangement, sequence reads were collapsed and filtered. For each sample, productive Simpson clonality was calculated as the square root of Simpson's diversity index across productive rearrangements. TCRdb mirrors the immuneACCESS table, restricted to in-frame sequences. Some clones are absent from its copies; in checked studies, under half trace to an unresolved V gene, and the reason for the others is unknown. V, J and clone size are those of that table, while D and trimming were read from the DNA. This sample gives 210,000 or so clones in total; around 81% of them show up just once. The top ten hold 6.5% to 9% of the sample.

A note on this clone: Its antigen is currently not known. There are no base qualities to consult, and no much larger clone falls within one base.

What was sequenced was PBMCs or T cells enriched from blood (not recorded which). Rearrangement joined TRBV28 to TRBJ1-6; perhaps TRBD1 is the D gene, with 6 bases matching. The clonotype was recovered from a woman between 35 and 50 years old with acute COVID-19. CDR3 loop: CASKFQGNSPLHF. The bases are TGTGCCAGCAAATTTCAGGGGAACTCACCCCTCCACTTT.